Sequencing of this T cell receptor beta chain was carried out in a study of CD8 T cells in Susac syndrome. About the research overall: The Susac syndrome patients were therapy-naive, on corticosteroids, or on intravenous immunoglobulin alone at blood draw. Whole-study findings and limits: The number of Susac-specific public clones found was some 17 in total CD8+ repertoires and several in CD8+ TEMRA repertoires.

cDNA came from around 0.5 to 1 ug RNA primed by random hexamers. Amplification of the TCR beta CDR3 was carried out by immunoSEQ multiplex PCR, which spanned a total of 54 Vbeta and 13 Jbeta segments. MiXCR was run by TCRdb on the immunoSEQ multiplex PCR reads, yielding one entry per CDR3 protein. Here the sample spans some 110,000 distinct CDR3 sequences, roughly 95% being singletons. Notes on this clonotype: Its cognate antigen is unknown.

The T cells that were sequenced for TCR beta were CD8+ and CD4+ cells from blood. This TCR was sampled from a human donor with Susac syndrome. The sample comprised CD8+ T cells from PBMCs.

In DNA, the CDR3 is TGTGCCAGCCAACCTCCGGGACAAAATTCACCCCTCCACTTT. Protein sequence: CASQPPGQNSPLHF. The V call is TRBV9, the J call TRBJ1-6; a weak D match, TRBD1 (6 bases). The CDR3 spans 14 residues. Germline lookup yields CDR1 SGDLS and CDR2 YYNGEE. V dropped 7 bases and J dropped 7 bases, with 15 bases sitting between them.